This TCR beta chain came from a study of blood T cell repertoires in COVID-19 (dated by TCRdb to 2018 to 2020). Study-wide context: Samples from collaborators originated in the United States, Italy and Spain and spanned both the acute and convalescent phases of COVID-19. Subjects who had been exposed to COVID-19, were actively infected with it, or had recovered from it provided the deeply sampled blood TCRbeta repertoires that made up the dataset. The sample metadata nearly always contained a de-identified subject ID, COVID-19 status, age in years and sex. Where HLA class I and class II types were available, the types were taken from metadata supplied by the sample provider, not from assay-based typing. The prospective study material was composed of cDNA or gDNA derived from T cells, B-cell-depleted T cells, or PBMCs. The samples were drawn from the first 160 participants of the ongoing ImmuneRACE study and from 1,254 subjects provided by 6 global collaborators. The repertoires were released in a freely available public database meant as a resource for research on the immune response to SARS-CoV-2.

Per the germline V gene, KGHDR is the CDR1 and SFDVKD is the CDR2. Relative to germline, V is 1 base shorter and J is 4 bases shorter, with 7 bases between their ends. Spanning cysteine to phenylalanine, the CDR3 consists of 13 amino acids. Kept here is only the CDR3 DNA, which spans 39 bases and is read in frame from base 1. Each collaborating institution followed its own protocols to collect whole blood in K2EDTA tubes. Collaborator samples were shipped for TCRbeta analysis as frozen whole blood, isolated PBMCs, or DNA extracted from either sample type. TCRbeta CDR3 regions were amplified from genomic DNA by means of the immunoSEQ Assay, a bias-controlled multiplex PCR. The paper's data handling went like this. The number of nucleated cells in each sample was estimated from the amplification of reference gene primers within the assay. Sequence reads were collapsed and filtered to measure the absolute abundance of every unique TCRbeta CDR3 rearrangement. For each sample, productive Simpson clonality was calculated as the square root of Simpson's diversity index across productive rearrangements. TCRdb limited this immuneACCESS table to in-frame rearrangements with V and J called. A share of clones is missing; checked studies link under half to unresolved V genes, and the rest is unexplained. The V and J calls and clone size are taken from that table; D and trimming were inferred from the DNA. Counted in this sample were about 180,000 clones; about nine tenths of them appeared once. The biggest ten clones account for 4% to 5% of the sample.

The research as a whole found: How much clinical and demographic metadata was included differed by source and by participant, and the metadata was provided uncurated.

This clone occurred once. No cognate antigen has been identified for it. No base qualities exist here, and no much larger clone lies one base off it. The rearrangement combines TRBV24-1 with TRBJ2-7; TRBD1 is perhaps the D gene, given 6 matching bases. Material for sequencing was peripheral blood. The sequence was collected from a young woman with acute or convalescent COVID-19. The CDR3 loop reads CATSDFQGYEQYF. In nucleotides, the sequence is TGTGCCACCAGTGATTTTCAGGGGTACGAGCAGTACTTC.